Following are 24 T cell receptor beta chains from one sample sequenced in a study of shared clonotypes between healthy human individuals. The method was immunoSEQ multiplex PCR; TCRdb's version includes in-frame clones alone and lacks a portion of them. The sample lists about 2.4 million clones; 80% to 95% were seen once. Sequencing used naive CD4+ T cells from PBMCs. Stated subset: CD45RA+ positively selected. Receptors originate from a man between 18 and 35 years old in good health. Some clones in this sample may be carry-over from other donors' samples.

This clone is a singleton in its sample. This chain joins TRBV4-2 and TRBJ2-1; D not resolved. This CDR3 has 17 amino acids. The germline CDR1 and CDR2 sequences are LGHNA and YNFKEQ. V lost 0 bases, J lost 1 base, and 13 bases lay in between. CDR3 sequence reads: CASSQDIQLRSYNEQFF. The CDR3 bases are TGTGCCAGCAGCCAAGACATCCAGTTGAGGTCCTACAATGAGCAGTTCTTC.

Points on this clone: Different DNA sequences within this sample yield the same CDR3. The V and J genes are TRBV15 and TRBJ1-1; D unclear. CDR1 LNHNV and CDR2 YYDKDF come from the germline V gene (reference sequence). This CDR3 spans 14 amino acids. Trimming cost V 1 base and J 0 bases, with 6 bases left between them. CDR3 in amino acids: CATSRGRMNTEAFF. CDR3 DNA: TGTGCCACCAGCAGAGGGCGGATGAACACTGAAGCTTTCTTT.

The chain recombines TRBV4-3 with TRBJ1-1; D gene uncertain. Between the trimmed V and J ends, which lost 0 bases and 0 bases, there was a span of 8 bases. This CDR3 has 15 amino acids. CDR1 and CDR2 (germline): LGHNA, YSLEER. In DNA form, the CDR3 reads TGCGCCAGCAGCCAAGATAACTTCGTGAACACTGAAGCTTTCTTT. This gives the protein CASSQDNFVNTEAFF.

V is TRBV19 and J is TRBJ2-7; D is perhaps TRBD1 or TRBD2 (5 bases each). Germline CDR1 and CDR2: LNHDA and SQIVND (reference sequence). The V end was cut by 5 bases, the J end by 3 bases, with 17 bases between. CDR3 length: 15 amino acids. CDR3 DNA: TGTGCCAGTAGTCGGGACCGAATCCCAGGCTACGAGCAGTACTTC. Amino acid sequence: CASSRDRIPGYEQYF.

As DNA, the CDR3 is TGCGCCAGCAGCCAAGCGGGGACCTCTAATGAAAAACTGTTTTTT. This gives the protein CASSQAGTSNEKLFF. The rearrangement joins TRBV4-1 to TRBJ1-4; a possible D gene is TRBD1 (5 bases). V lost 1 base and J lost 3, with 9 bases in between. The CDR3 is 15 amino acids. Germline V CDR1 and CDR2: MGHRA, YSYEKL.

The CDR3 coding sequence is TGTGCCAGCAGTGTGGGGGGGCCCGAGCAGTACTTC. This codes for CASSVGGPEQYF. The V gene is TRBV6-1, the J gene TRBJ2-7; D may be TRBD2 (7 bases). There are 12 residues in the CDR3. V gave up 4 bases and J gave up 6 bases, with 10 bases separating them. Germline CDR1 and CDR2: MNHNS and SASEGT.

This chain links TRBV7-6 with TRBJ2-4, with 7 bases matching TRBD1. The CDR3 has 17 amino acids. The trim removed 5 bases at V and 2 bases at J, leaving 12 bases unmatched. CDR1 is SGHVS, CDR2 FNYEAQ, per germline. The CDR3 is CASSVTGQHVSKNIQYF. Here the CDR3 DNA reads TGTGCCAGCAGCGTGACGGGACAGCACGTTTCCAAAAACATTCAGTACTTC.

V is TRBV5-4 and J is TRBJ2-1; 9 positions agree with TRBD2. Germline V gives CDR1 SGHNT, CDR2 YYREEE (reference sequence). This CDR3 contains 15 residues. The V segment lost 1 base and the J segment 8 bases; nucleotides outside the gene matches: 7. Written as DNA, the CDR3 is TGTGCCAGCAGCTTGTGGCTAGCGGGAAGCGATGAGCAGTTCTTC. Protein product: CASSLWLAGSDEQFF.

The rearrangement uses TRBV10-3 and TRBJ2-3; D not resolved. Trimming pared 2 bases from V and 4 bases from J, leaving 10 bases between. Germline-derived CDR1 and CDR2 are ENHRY and SYGVKD. This CDR3 is built from 14 residues. CDR3 sequence (DNA): TGTGCCATCAGTGAGACTATTAGTGCAGATACGCAGTATTTT. Amino acids: CAISETISADTQYF.

The V call is TRBV15, the J call TRBJ2-1; 7 positions match TRBD1. CDR1 and CDR2 from the germline V gene are LNHNV and YYDKDF (reference sequence). Unmatched junction bases numbered 8, after V lost 3 bases and J lost 0 bases. This CDR3 contains 17 residues. The DNA for the CDR3 is TGTGCCACCAGCAGGGTAGGGGGCTATAGCTCCTACAATGAGCAGTTCTTC. This sequence encodes CATSRVGGYSSYNEQFF.

As to this clone: In the same sample, other DNA sequences code for this CDR3. This sequence joins TRBV28 and TRBJ1-2; TRBD1 is a possible D gene (6 bases). Trimming shortened V by 3 bases and J by 4 bases, and 9 bases separated the two germline ends. Germline V gives CDR1 MDHEN, CDR2 SYDVKM. The CDR3 contains 13 residues. The CDR3 DNA sequence: TGTGCCAGCAGTTTCCGGGGGCTCTATGGCTACACCTTC. Encoded protein: CASSFRGLYGYTF.

This clone was detected only a few times. The chain employs TRBV11-2 and TRBJ1-1; D remains unclear. CDR1 and CDR2 (germline): SGHAT, FQNNGV. The CDR3 has 12 residues. The V end was cut by 2 bases, the J end by 3 bases, with 4 bases between. CDR3 region: CASSLTDTEAFF. The DNA of the CDR3 is TGTGCCAGCAGCTTAACCGACACTGAAGCTTTCTTT. Variable domain in full (rest from reference TRBV11-2 and TRBJ1-1): EAGVAQSPRYKIIEKRQSVAFWCNPISGHATLYWYQQILGQGPKLLIQFQNNGVVDDSQLPKDRFSAERLKGVDSTLKIQPAKLEDSAVYLCASSLTDTEAFFGQGTRLTVV.

The rearrangement links TRBV4-3 to TRBJ2-3; no reliable D call. The germline V and J ends were trimmed by 0 bases and 6 bases, with 19 bases remaining between them. The germline CDR1 and CDR2 sequences are LGHNA and YSLEER. CDR3 length equals 17 residues. CDR3 loop: CASSQDLSPKLSDTQYF. The DNA of the CDR3 is TGCGCCAGCAGCCAAGATCTGTCCCCCAAGCTTTCCGATACGCAGTATTTT.

DNA of the CDR3: TGTGCCAGCAGTCTCACCCAGGGGAGGGATGAAAAACTGTTTTTT. Translated: CASSLTQGRDEKLFF. The chain has TRBV6-1 and TRBJ1-4; D may be TRBD1 (6 bases). The length of the CDR3 is 15 residues. Germline V CDR1 and CDR2: MNHNS, SASEGT. The V and J ends lost 5 bases and 6 bases respectively, with 16 bases between them.

This sequence joins TRBV18 and TRBJ1-1, with D possibly TRBD1 on 5 matching bases. Per the germline V gene, CDR1 is KGHSH and CDR2 is LQKENI. This CDR3 comprises 14 residues. V lost 3 bases, J lost 5 bases, and 13 bases lay in between. As DNA, the CDR3 is TGTGCCAGCTCACCGACAGTTGGGGGAACTGAAGCTTTCTTT. Protein sequence: CASSPTVGGTEAFF.

This sequence joins TRBV2 and TRBJ1-2; the match to TRBD1 covers 9 bases. The J segment lost 5 bases and the V segment lost 2 bases, leaving 12 bases of the junction unmatched. Germline V CDR1 and CDR2: SNHLY, FYNNEI. The CDR3 runs 17 residues. CDR3 region: CASSETGGSSTRYGYTF. The CDR3 DNA is TGTGCCAGCAGTGAAACAGGGGGCTCTAGTACAAGATATGGCTACACCTTC.

V and J are TRBV5-1 and TRBJ2-3; tentatively, D is TRBD2 (5 bases). The CDR3 covers 16 residues. The germline V gene encodes CDR1 SGHRS and CDR2 YFSETQ. V gave up 1 base and J gave up 0 bases, with 12 bases separating them. The CDR3 nucleotides are TGCGCCAGCAGCTTGATTGCGGGCCCTAGCACAGATACGCAGTATTTT. Its translation is CASSLIAGPSTDTQYF.

Points on this clone: This same CDR3 is encoded by further DNA sequences in the sample. This rearrangement joins TRBV7-9 to TRBJ2-3, with D perhaps matching TRBD1 (6 bases). The CDR3 has 15 residues. Trimming took 1 base from V and 0 from J, leaving 8 bases between them. The germline V gene has CDR1 SEHNR and CDR2 FQNEAQ (reference sequence). The CDR3 spells CASSLGTASTDTQYF. CDR3 bases: TGTGCCAGCAGCTTAGGGACAGCTAGCACAGATACGCAGTATTTT.

This chain joins TRBV5-1 and TRBJ2-3, with 8 bases aligning to TRBD2. Trimming cost V 4 bases and J 2 bases; bases outside gene matches: 12. This CDR3 spans 17 amino acids. CDR1 and CDR2 from the germline V gene are SGHRS and YFSETQ. CDR3 in DNA: TGCGCCAGCAGCACCGGGACTAGAAAAGCGTACACAGATACGCAGTATTTT. It translates to CASSTGTRKAYTDTQYF.

The chain links TRBV7-9 to TRBJ2-1; D remains unclear. This CDR3 region has 13 residues. V was shortened by 4 bases and J by 15 bases, with 19 bases between the two germline ends. Germline V gene sequence: CDR1 SEHNR, CDR2 FQNEAQ (reference sequence). DNA of the CDR3: TGTGCCAGCAGCTCCCCTGGGCCCGGGCAGGCGTTCTTC. Translation: CASSSPGPGQAFF.

The chain uses TRBV6-6 and TRBJ1-5, with D perhaps matching TRBD1 (5 bases). V was pared by 6 bases and J by 6 bases, with 12 bases between. Germline V gives CDR1 MNHNY, CDR2 SVGAGI (reference sequence). The CDR3 runs to 13 residues. This CDR3 reads CASRLKGSQPQHF. The DNA of the CDR3 is TGTGCCAGCAGGTTAAAGGGGTCTCAGCCCCAGCATTTT.

About this clone: Other DNA sequences from this sample encode an identical CDR3 as well. This chain uses TRBV7-9 with TRBJ2-1, with a tentative D call TRBD2 (5 bases). Trimming left V 3 bases short and J 8 bases short, with 26 bases between. The CDR3 contains 18 residues. Per germline, CDR1 SEHNR and CDR2 FQNEAQ (reference sequence). This CDR3 is CASSFWGERARSGDEQFF. CDR3 sequence (DNA): TGTGCCAGCAGCTTCTGGGGAGAACGGGCACGGTCAGGTGATGAGCAGTTCTTC.

CDR3 bases: TGTGCCAGCCAACCCCAGACAGGGCTTAGAGGCGAGCAGTACTTC. Residues: CASQPQTGLRGEQYF. The chain recombines TRBV27 with TRBJ2-7; 7 bases are shared with TRBD1. Germline V gene lookup returns CDR1 MNHEY and CDR2 SMNVEV (reference sequence). After removal of 8 bases from V and 6 bases from J, the junction contained 16 bases not matched to a gene. The CDR3 sequence is 15 residues long.

This clone was seen only once. The chain combines TRBV7-9 with TRBJ2-7, with 9 bases fitting TRBD1. The V gene's germline CDR1 is SEHNR and CDR2 FQNEAQ (reference sequence). This CDR3 comprises 15 residues. With 4 bases clipped from V and 5 bases from J, the junction kept 9 bases outside the gene matches. DNA of the CDR3: TGTGCCAGCAGCTGGATACAGGGGGCGATCCACGAGCAGTACTTC. This codes for CASSWIQGAIHEQYF.